This paragraph covers one T cell receptor beta chain sequence. From the RT-PCR reads, TCRdb called clonotypes with MiXCR, one entry per CDR3 protein. The profile shows 80,000 to 90,000 distinct CDR3 sequences, about 48% of them singletons. V dropped 4 bases and J dropped 4 bases, with 4 bases sitting between them. Germline V gene lookup returns CDR1 MNHEY and CDR2 SVGEGT. The CDR3 covers 11 residues. This sample is drawn from a study of patients and donors after allogeneic stem cell transplantation. The sequencing sample was made of blood, either unsorted or a sorted T cell fraction (not recorded which). This chain connects TRBV6-2 or TRBV6-3 to TRBJ1-2; D uncertain. The receptor was derived from a human donor who was either an allogeneic HSCT recipient or a stem cell or donor lymphocyte infusion donor (not recorded which). It is not recorded whose cells these are; they may come from a transplant donor. The CDR3 DNA sequence: TGTGCCAGCAGTTTCATCTATGGCTACACCTTC. Protein: CASSFIYGYTF.